This TCR beta chain was identified during a study of blood T cell repertoires in COVID-19. This clone was seen once. Here immunoSEQ multiplex PCR was the method, and the copy in TCRdb shows in-frame clones only, minus some. The sample includes 320,000 or so clones, approximately 81% of them seen just once. This CDR3 spans 16 amino acids. The V gene's germline CDR1 is GTSNPN and CDR2 SVGIG (reference sequence). After removal of 4 bases from V and 3 bases from J, the junction contained 9 bases not matched to a gene. V is TRBV30 and J is TRBJ2-2; TRBD2 aligns across 9 bases. Source material: PBMCs or T cells enriched from blood (not recorded which). This receptor was obtained from a woman aged 30 to 39 who had been exposed to COVID-19. For the CDR3, the DNA is TGTGCCTGGATACTCGGACAGCGGGGGGACACCGGGGAGCTGTTTTTT. This codes for CAWILGQRGDTGELFF. The full variable domain, completed using reference TRBV30 and TRBJ2-2, is SQTIHQWPATLVQPVGSPLSLECTVEGTSNPNLYWYRQAAGRGLQLLFYSVGIGQISSEVPQNLSASRPQDRQFILSSKKLLLSDSGFYLCAWILGQRGDTGELFFGEGSRLTVL.